This section outlines one T cell receptor beta chain sequence together with its context. Its matching antigen is unknown. This entry belongs to a study of radiotherapy plus CTLA-4 blockade in lung cancer. Study information: Of the patients, under 20% showed objective responses and around 32% attained disease control.

It was focal radiation plus CTLA-4 blockade with ipilimumab that patients with chemo-refractory metastatic non-small-cell lung cancer received. The protocol was immunoSEQ multiplex PCR, while the TCRdb copy is restricted to in-frame clones and leaves out a portion. The sample records under 65,000 clones, about 76% being singletons. The study's findings and limits: After radiotherapy and ipilimumab, tumor-derived clones expanded in peripheral blood. Early blood T cell clone dynamics, with interferon-beta, were reported to best predict response.

Germline V gives CDR1 SGHNT, CDR2 YYREEE (reference sequence). After removal of 4 bases from V and 4 bases from J, the junction contained 7 bases not matched to a gene. The CDR3 has 15 amino acids. The chain uses TRBV5-4 and TRBJ2-1, with 8 bases that match TRBD2. The origin of this receptor is a human donor with non-small cell lung cancer who had a complete response to radiotherapy plus ipilimumab. This specimen was peripheral blood, taken from a patient treated with radiotherapy plus ipilimumab. CDR3: CASSLWVAGYNEQFF. The DNA for the CDR3 is TGTGCCAGCAGCCTGTGGGTAGCGGGGTACAATGAGCAGTTCTTC. The whole variable domain, filled in from reference TRBV5-4 and TRBJ2-1, reads ETGVTQSPTHLIKTRGQQVTLRCSSQSGHNTVSWYQQALGQGPQFIFQYYREEENGRGNFPPRFSGLQFPNYSSELNVNALELDDSALYLCASSLWVAGYNEQFFGPGTRLTVL.